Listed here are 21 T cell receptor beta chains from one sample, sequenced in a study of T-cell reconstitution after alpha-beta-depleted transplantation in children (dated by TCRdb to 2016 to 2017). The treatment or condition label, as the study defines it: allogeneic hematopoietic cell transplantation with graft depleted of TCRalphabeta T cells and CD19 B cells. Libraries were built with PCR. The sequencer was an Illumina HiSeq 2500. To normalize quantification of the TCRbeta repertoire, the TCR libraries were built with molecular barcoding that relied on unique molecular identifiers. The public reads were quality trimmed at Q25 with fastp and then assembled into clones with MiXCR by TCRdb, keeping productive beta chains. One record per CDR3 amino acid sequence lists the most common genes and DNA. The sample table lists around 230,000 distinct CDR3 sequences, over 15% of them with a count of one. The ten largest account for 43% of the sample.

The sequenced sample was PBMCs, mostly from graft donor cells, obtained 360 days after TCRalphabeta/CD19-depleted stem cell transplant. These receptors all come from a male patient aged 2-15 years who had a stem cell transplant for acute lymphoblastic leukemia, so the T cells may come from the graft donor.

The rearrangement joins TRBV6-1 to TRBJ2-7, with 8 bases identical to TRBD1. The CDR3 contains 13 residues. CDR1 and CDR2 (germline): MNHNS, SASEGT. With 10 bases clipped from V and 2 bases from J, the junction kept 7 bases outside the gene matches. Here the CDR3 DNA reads TGTGCCACCAAACAGGGGGGCCCCTACGAGCAGTACTTC. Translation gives CATKQGGPYEQYF.

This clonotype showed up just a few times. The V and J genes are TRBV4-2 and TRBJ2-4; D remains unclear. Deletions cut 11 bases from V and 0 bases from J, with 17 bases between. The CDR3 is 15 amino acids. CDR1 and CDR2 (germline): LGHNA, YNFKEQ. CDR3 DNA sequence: TGTGCCCAAAATCCCGCGAGGCTAGCCAAAAACATTCAGTACTTC. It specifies CAQNPARLAKNIQYF.

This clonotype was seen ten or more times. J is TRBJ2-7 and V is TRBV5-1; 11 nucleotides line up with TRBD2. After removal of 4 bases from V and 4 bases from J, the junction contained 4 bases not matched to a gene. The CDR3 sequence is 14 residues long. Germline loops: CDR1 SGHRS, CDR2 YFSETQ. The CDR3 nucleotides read TGCGCCAGCAGCCTCGGGACTAGCGGATACGAGCAGTACTTC. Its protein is CASSLGTSGYEQYF.

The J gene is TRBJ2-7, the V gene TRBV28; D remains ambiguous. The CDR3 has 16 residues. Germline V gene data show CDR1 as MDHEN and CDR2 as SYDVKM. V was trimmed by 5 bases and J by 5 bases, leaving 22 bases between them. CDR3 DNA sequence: TGTGCCAGCAGTCCGTCGGACCTTCTCCCTCGGCACGAGCAGTACTTC. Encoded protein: CASSPSDLLPRHEQYF.

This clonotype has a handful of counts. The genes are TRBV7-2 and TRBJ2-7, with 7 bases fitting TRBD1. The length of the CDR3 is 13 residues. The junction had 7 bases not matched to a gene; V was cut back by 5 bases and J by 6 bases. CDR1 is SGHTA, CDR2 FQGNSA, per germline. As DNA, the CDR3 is TGTGCCAGCAGCACACAGGGGATTGGCGAGCAGTACTTC. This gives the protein CASSTQGIGEQYF. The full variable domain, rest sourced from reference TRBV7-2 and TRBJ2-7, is GAGVSQSPSNKVTEKGKDVELRCDPISGHTALYWYRQSLGQGLEFLIYFQGNSAPDKSGLPSDRFSAERTGGSVSTLTIQRTQQEDSAVYLCASSTQGIGEQYFGPGTRLTVT.

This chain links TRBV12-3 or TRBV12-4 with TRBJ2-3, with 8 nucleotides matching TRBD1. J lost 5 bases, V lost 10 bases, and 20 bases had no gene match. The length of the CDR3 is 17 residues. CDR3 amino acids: CATYPRGRQGAGDTQYF. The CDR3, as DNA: TGTGCCACCTACCCGAGGGGGAGGCAGGGGGCTGGAGATACGCAGTATTTT.

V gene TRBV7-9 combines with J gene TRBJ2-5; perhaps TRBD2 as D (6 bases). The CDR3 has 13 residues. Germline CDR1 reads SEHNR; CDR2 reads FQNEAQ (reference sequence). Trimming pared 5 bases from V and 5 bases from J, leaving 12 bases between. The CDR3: CASSPGVTETQYF. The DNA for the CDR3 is TGTGCCAGCAGCCCGGGAGTGACGGAGACCCAGTACTTC.

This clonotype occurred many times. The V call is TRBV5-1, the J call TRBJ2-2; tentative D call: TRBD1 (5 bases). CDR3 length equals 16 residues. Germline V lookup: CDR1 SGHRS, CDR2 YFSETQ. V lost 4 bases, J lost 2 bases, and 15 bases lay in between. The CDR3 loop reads CASSRTPDRNTGELFF. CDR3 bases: TGCGCCAGCAGCCGGACCCCCGACAGAAACACCGGGGAGCTGTTTTTT.

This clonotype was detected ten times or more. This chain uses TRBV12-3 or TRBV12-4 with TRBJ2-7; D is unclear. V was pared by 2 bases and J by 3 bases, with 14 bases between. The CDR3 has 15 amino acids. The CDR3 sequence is CASSLRVGANYEQYF. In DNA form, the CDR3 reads TGTGCCAGCAGTTTAAGGGTGGGTGCCAACTACGAGCAGTACTTC.

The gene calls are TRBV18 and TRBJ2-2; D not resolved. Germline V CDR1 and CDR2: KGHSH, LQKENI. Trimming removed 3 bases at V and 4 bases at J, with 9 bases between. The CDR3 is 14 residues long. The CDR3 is CASSPYSATGELFF. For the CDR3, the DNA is TGTGCCAGCTCACCTTACTCGGCCACCGGGGAGCTGTTTTTT.

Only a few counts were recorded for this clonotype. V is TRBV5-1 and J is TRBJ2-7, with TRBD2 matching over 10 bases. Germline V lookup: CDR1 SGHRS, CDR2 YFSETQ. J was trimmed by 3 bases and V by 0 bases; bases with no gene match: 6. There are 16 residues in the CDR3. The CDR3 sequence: CASSLGGSGGIYEQYF. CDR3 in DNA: TGCGCCAGCAGCTTGGGTGGTAGCGGGGGGATCTACGAGCAGTACTTC.

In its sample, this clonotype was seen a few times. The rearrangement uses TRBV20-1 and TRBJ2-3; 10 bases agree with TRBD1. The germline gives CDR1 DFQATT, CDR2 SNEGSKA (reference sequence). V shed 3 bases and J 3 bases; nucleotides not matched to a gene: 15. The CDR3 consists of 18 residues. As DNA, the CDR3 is TGCAGTGCTAGGCCCTCGTTCGGGACAGGGGTTCAGACAGATACGCAGTATTTT. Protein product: CSARPSFGTGVQTDTQYF.

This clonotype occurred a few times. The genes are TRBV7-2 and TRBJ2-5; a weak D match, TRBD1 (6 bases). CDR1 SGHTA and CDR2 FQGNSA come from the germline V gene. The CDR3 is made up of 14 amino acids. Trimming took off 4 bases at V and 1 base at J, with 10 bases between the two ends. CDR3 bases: TGTGCCAGCAGCTCTCTGGACAGCCAAGAGACCCAGTACTTC. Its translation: CASSSLDSQETQYF.

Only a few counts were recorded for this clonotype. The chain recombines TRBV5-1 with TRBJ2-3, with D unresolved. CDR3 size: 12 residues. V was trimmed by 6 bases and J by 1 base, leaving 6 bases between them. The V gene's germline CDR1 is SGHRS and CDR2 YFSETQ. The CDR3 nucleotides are TGCGCCAGCACATCCGGCACAGATACGCAGTATTTT. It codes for CASTSGTDTQYF. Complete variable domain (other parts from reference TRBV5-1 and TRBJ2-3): KAGVTQTPRYLIKTRGQQVTLSCSPISGHRSVSWYQQTPGQGLQFLFEYFSETQRNKGNFPGRFSGRQFSNSRSEMNVSTLELGDSALYLCASTSGTDTQYFGPGTRLTVL.

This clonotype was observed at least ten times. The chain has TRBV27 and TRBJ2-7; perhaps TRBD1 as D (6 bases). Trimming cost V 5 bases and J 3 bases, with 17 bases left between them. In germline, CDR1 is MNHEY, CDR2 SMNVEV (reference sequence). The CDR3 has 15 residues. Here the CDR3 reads CASSADPGQLYEQYF. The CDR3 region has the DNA TGTGCCAGCAGTGCCGACCCCGGACAGCTCTACGAGCAGTACTTC.

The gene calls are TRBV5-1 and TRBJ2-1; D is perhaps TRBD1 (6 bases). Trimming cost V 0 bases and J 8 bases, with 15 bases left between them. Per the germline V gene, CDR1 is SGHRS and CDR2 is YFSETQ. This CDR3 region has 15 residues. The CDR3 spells CASSLVGQPLDEQFF. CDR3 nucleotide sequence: TGCGCCAGCAGCTTGGTTGGACAGCCCCTCGATGAGCAGTTCTTC.

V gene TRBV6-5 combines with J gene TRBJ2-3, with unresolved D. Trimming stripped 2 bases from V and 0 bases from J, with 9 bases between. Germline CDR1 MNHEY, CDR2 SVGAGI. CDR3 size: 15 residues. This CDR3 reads CASSYPQTSTDTQYF. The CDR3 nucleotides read TGTGCCAGCAGTTACCCTCAGACAAGCACAGATACGCAGTATTTT.

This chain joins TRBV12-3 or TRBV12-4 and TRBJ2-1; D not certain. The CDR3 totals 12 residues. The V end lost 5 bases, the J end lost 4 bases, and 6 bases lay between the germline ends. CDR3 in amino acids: CASSNPYNEQFF. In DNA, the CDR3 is TGTGCCAGCAGTAACCCGTACAATGAGCAGTTCTTC.

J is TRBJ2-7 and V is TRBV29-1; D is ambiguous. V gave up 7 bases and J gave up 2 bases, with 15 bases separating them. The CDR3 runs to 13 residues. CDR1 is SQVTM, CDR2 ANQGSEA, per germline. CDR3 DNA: TGCAGCGCCAGCCGACTGATAACCTACGAGCAGTACTTC. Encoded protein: CSASRLITYEQYF.

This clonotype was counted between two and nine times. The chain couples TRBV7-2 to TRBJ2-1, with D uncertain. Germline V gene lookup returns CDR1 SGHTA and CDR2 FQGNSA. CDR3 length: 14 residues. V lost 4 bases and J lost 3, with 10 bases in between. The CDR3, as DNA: TGTGCCAGCAGCTGGATGGGCCTCTACAATGAGCAGTTCTTC. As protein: CASSWMGLYNEQFF.

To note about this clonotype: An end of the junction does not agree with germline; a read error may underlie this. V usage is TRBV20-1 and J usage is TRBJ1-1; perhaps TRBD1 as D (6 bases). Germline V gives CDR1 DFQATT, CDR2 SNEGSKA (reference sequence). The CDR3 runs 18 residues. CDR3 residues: CCARGGEGVLGMNTEAFF. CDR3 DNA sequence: TGCTGTGCTAGGGGTGGGGAGGGGGTATTAGGCATGAACACTGAAGCTTTCTTT.